A single sample gave rise to the 2 T cell receptor beta chains below, sequenced in a study of response to subunit inactivated influenza vaccine. TCRdb processed the RT-PCR reads anew with MiXCR; each CDR3 protein has one entry. The table shows some 480,000 distinct CDR3 sequences, with approximately 10% occurring only once. The starting material was PBMCs from blood, obtained roughly 45 days after vaccination. All receptors come from a man aged 45-65 years who received an inactivated influenza vaccine.

The chain is built from TRBV7-9 and TRBJ2-5, with D perhaps TRBD2 (5 bases). CDR3 size: 15 residues. V was clipped by 5 bases and J by 3 bases, with 16 bases between them. Germline assignment: CDR1 SEHNR and CDR2 FQNEAQ (reference sequence). The DNA for the CDR3 is TGTGCCAGCAGCCAGAGGAAGGCCGGGGAAGAGACCCAGTACTTC. Amino acids: CASSQRKAGEETQYF.

This sequence joins TRBV12-3 or TRBV12-4 and TRBJ1-1; 7 bases match TRBD1. This CDR3 has 14 amino acids. V trimming: 6 bases; J trimming: 11 bases; junction bases outside the gene matches: 15. The CDR3 DNA is TGTGCCAGCAGATCACAGGGGCTCTATGGAAGTGCTTTCTTT. Its protein is CASRSQGLYGSAFF.